This T cell receptor beta chain is drawn from a study of blood T cell repertoires in COVID-19 (dated by TCRdb to 2018 to 2020). In the study overall: Samples from collaborators originated in the United States, Italy and Spain and spanned both the acute and convalescent phases of COVID-19. The material from the prospective study consisted of cDNA or gDNA derived from T cells, B-cell-depleted T cells, or PBMCs. Subjects who had been exposed to COVID-19, were actively infected with it, or had recovered from it provided the deeply sampled blood TCRbeta repertoires that made up the dataset. The repertoires were released in a freely available public database intended as a resource for research on the immune response to SARS-CoV-2. The samples were drawn from the first 160 participants of the ongoing ImmuneRACE study and from 950 to 1,500 subjects provided by 6 global collaborators. A de-identified subject ID, COVID-19 status, age in years and sex were almost always included in the sample metadata. Where available, HLA class I and class II types were obtained from metadata supplied by the sample provider rather than from assay-based typing.

The immunoSEQ Assay, a bias-controlled multiplex PCR, was used to amplify TCRbeta CDR3 regions from genomic DNA. In the paper's pipeline: The number of nucleated cells in each sample was estimated by amplification of reference gene primers within the assay. Sequence reads were collapsed and filtered to measure the absolute abundance of every unique TCRbeta CDR3 rearrangement. For each sample, productive Simpson clonality was calculated by taking the square root of Simpson's diversity index across productive rearrangements. TCRdb provides this immuneACCESS table in a form limited to in-frame rearrangements. Some clones are lacking; in checked studies, under half of them reflect an unresolved V gene, and why the rest are absent is not known. Clonal size and the V and J genes are those of that table, whereas D and trimming came from the DNA. The table for this sample lists under 250,000 clones; about four fifths of them were counted only once. Of the sample, 6% to 8.5% falls within the top ten clones.

General study outcomes and caveats: The quantity of clinical and demographic metadata differed by source and by participant and was supplied without curation.

This clone was detected a few times. The specificity of this receptor is unknown. The record has no base qualities; no much larger clone is one base away. The germline V gene yields SGHVS for CDR1 and FNYEAQ for CDR2. The CDR3, cysteine through phenylalanine, is 17 amino acids long. Of all the DNA, just the CDR3 is kept, 51 bases in frame from base 1. For this chain, trimming is 4 bases at the V end and 4 bases at the J end, and the number of junction bases without a gene match is 10. The collaborating institutions used their own protocols to collect whole blood in K2EDTA tubes. For TCRbeta analysis, collaborators shipped samples in one of three forms: frozen whole blood, isolated PBMCs, or DNA extracted from either of those sample types.

The receptor's source is a woman aged 50 to 60 with active or convalescent COVID-19. The chain uses TRBV7-6 and TRBJ1-4, with 9 bases aligning to TRBD1. The sequenced material came from peripheral blood. CDR3 sequence: CASSSPGQGVLNEKLFF. At the DNA level, the sequence is TGTGCCAGCAGCTCTCCGGGACAGGGCGTCCTTAATGAAAAACTGTTTTTT.